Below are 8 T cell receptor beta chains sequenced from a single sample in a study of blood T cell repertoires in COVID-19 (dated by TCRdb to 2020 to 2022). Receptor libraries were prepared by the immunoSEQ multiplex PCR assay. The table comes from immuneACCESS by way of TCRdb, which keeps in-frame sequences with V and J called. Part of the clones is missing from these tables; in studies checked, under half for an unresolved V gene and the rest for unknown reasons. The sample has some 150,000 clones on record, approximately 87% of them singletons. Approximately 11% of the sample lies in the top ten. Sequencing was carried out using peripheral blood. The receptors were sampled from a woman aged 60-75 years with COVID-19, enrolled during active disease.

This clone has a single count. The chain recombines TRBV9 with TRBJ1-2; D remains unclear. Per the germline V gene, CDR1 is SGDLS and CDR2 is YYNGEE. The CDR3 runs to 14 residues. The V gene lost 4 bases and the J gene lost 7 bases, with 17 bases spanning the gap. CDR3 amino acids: CASSHERASTGYTF. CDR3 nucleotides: TGTGCCAGCAGCCACGAGAGGGCTTCTACTGGCTACACCTTC.

CDR3 nucleotides: TGTGCCAGCAGTTTGGTCAGAAGCTCCTACAATGAGCAGTTCTTC. Translation gives CASSLVRSSYNEQFF. The chain joins TRBV28 to TRBJ2-1; D unresolved. The CDR3 contains 15 residues. Trimming took off 3 bases at V and 0 bases at J, with 9 bases between the two ends. Per germline, CDR1 MDHEN and CDR2 SYDVKM.

Here the CDR3 reads CAWRGGQSNQPQHF. CDR3 in DNA: TGTGCCTGGAGGGGGGGACAGAGCAATCAGCCCCAGCATTTT. The gene calls are TRBV30 and TRBJ1-5; 7 bases are shared with TRBD1. This CDR3 has 14 residues. Germline assignment: CDR1 GTSNPN and CDR2 SVGIG (reference sequence). With 3 bases clipped from V and 1 base from J, the junction kept 3 bases outside the gene matches. Variable domain in full (rest from reference TRBV30 and TRBJ1-5): SQTIHQWPATLVQPVGSPLSLECTVEGTSNPNLYWYRQAAGRGLQLLFYSVGIGQISSEVPQNLSASRPQDRQFILSSKKLLLSDSGFYLCAWRGGQSNQPQHFGDGTRLSIL.

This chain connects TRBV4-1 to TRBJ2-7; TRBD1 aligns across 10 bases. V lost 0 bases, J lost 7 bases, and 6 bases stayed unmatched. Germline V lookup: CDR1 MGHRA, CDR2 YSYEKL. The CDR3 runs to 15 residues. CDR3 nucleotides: TGCGCCAGCAGCCAAGACGAGGGACAGGGGAGAGAGCAGTACTTC. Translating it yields CASSQDEGQGREQYF.

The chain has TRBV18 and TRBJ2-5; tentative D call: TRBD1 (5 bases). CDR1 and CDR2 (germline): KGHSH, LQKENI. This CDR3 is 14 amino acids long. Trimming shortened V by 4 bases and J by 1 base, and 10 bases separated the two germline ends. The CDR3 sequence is CASSLGAAQETQYF. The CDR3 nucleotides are TGTGCCAGCTCACTTGGGGCAGCCCAAGAGACCCAGTACTTC.

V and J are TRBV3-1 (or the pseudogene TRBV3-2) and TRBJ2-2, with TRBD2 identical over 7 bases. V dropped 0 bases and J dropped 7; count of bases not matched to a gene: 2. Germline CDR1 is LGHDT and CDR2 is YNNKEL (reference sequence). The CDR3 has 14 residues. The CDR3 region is CASSQDSGFGELFF. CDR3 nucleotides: TGTGCCAGCAGCCAAGATAGCGGGTTCGGGGAGCTGTTTTTT.

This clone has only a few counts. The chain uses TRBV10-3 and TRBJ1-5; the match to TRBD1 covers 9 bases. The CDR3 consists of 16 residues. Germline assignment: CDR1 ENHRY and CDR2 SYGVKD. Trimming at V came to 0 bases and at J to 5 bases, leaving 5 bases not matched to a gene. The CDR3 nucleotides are TGTGCCATCAGTGAGTCCGGGACAGGGAACGATCAGCCCCAGCATTTT. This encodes CAISESGTGNDQPQHF.

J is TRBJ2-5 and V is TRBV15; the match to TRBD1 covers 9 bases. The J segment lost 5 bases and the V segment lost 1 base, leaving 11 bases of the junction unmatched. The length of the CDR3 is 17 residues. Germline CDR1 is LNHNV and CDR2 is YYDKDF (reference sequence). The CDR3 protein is CATSRGQTGGFAETQYF. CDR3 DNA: TGTGCCACCAGCAGAGGGCAGACAGGGGGGTTTGCGGAGACCCAGTACTTC.